These T cell receptor beta chains were read from a single sample in a study of shared clonotypes between healthy human individuals. Repertoires were generated with immunoSEQ multiplex PCR, while TCRdb's copy carries only in-frame clones and drops some. This table holds under 1,900,000 clones, approximately 98.5% found once. Source material: naive CD4+ T cells sorted from blood. Source of these receptors: a man aged 25 to 45 in good health. Each CDR3 is given with its conserved first and last residue. A D gene is named only where the DNA matches it firmly. Clone size is shown for a subset of rows, as once, few, many or a class of expanded clone.

D: TRBD2
size: .
V: TRBV29-1
J: TRBJ2-1
CDR3: CSVGTSGRGRNEQFF
DNA: TGCAGCGTTGGGACTAGCGGGAGAGGTAGAAATGAGCAGTTCTTC

D: .
size: .
V: TRBV20-1
J: TRBJ2-1
CDR3: CSARLVHEQFF
DNA: TGCAGTGCTAGACTAGTCCATGAGCAGTTCTTC

D: .
size: .
V: TRBV10-2
J: TRBJ1-4
CDR3: CASSVRQLGEKLFF
DNA: TGCGCCAGCAGTGTCAGACAGTTGGGTGAAAAACTGTTTTTT

D: TRBD2
size: .
V: TRBV28
J: TRBJ2-1
CDR3: CASSLPLAGVSYNEQFF
DNA: TGTGCCAGCAGTTTACCCCTAGCGGGAGTGAGCTACAATGAGCAGTTCTTC

D: .
size: .
V: TRBV6-5
J: TRBJ2-1
CDR3: CASSTLSRGEQFF
DNA: TGTGCCAGCAGTACCTTATCCAGGGGTGAGCAGTTCTTC

D: .
size: .
V: TRBV5-3
J: TRBJ2-3
CDR3: CARSLFLDGTDTQYF
DNA: TGTGCCAGAAGCTTGTTTTTAGATGGAACAGATACGCAGTATTTT

D: .
size: .
V: TRBV5-1
J: TRBJ1-1
CDR3: CASSLAGSRDRAFF
DNA: TGCGCCAGCAGCTTGGCAGGGTCGCGGGACCGAGCTTTCTTT

D: TRBD2
size: .
V: TRBV15
J: TRBJ2-1
CDR3: CATSTRIPSGRALSSYNEQFF
DNA: TGTGCCACCAGCACCAGGATTCCTAGCGGGAGGGCCCTGAGCTCCTACAATGAGCAGTTCTTC

D: TRBD1
size: .
V: TRBV28
J: TRBJ1-5
CDR3: CASRLQGPRNQPQHF
DNA: TGTGCCAGCAGATTACAGGGGCCCAGGAATCAGCCCCAGCATTTT

D: TRBD1
size: .
V: TRBV11-2
J: TRBJ1-3
CDR3: CASSRLQGSSGNTIYF
DNA: TGTGCCAGCAGCCGATTACAGGGGAGCTCTGGAAACACCATATATTTT

D: TRBD1
size: .
V: TRBV28
J: TRBJ2-1
CDR3: CASSLGQVYNEQFF
DNA: TGTGCCAGCAGTCTCGGACAGGTCTACAATGAGCAGTTCTTC

D: .
size: .
V: TRBV28
J: TRBJ2-3
CDR3: CASINYPTDPPHTQYF
DNA: TGTGCCAGCATCAATTACCCGACGGATCCTCCACATACGCAGTATTTT

D: .
size: .
V: TRBV27
J: TRBJ2-7
CDR3: CASSSPGTIYEQYF
DNA: TGTGCCAGCAGTTCCCCGGGGACCATCTACGAGCAGTACTTC

D: TRBD1
size: once
V: TRBV7-9
J: TRBJ2-5
CDR3: CASSLLAGGETQYF
DNA: TGTGCCAGCAGCTTACTTGCAGGGGGAGAGACCCAGTACTTC

D: .
size: .
V: TRBV11-2
J: TRBJ2-1
CDR3: CASSLGYNEQFF
DNA: TGTGCCAGCAGCTTGGGATACAATGAGCAGTTCTTC

D: TRBD1
size: once
V: TRBV5-1
J: TRBJ1-3
CDR3: CASTPGGSGNTIYF
DNA: TGCGCCAGCACCCCAGGGGGCTCTGGAAACACCATATATTTT

D: .
size: .
V: TRBV2
J: TRBJ1-1
CDR3: CASSEARETEAFF
DNA: TGTGCCAGCAGTGAAGCGCGGGAGACTGAAGCTTTCTTT

D: .
size: .
V: TRBV6-6
J: TRBJ1-1
CDR3: CASSPDLGAGHTEAFF
DNA: TGTGCCAGCAGTCCCGACCTCGGGGCAGGACACACTGAAGCTTTCTTT

D: .
size: .
V: TRBV15
J: TRBJ2-5
CDR3: CATSRDYAGALETQYF
DNA: TGTGCCACCAGCAGAGATTACGCAGGGGCGCTAGAGACCCAGTACTTC

D: .
size: .
V: TRBV28
J: TRBJ1-2
CDR3: CASSLLGRGYTF
DNA: TGTGCCAGCAGTTTACTGGGAAGAGGGTACACCTTC

D: .
size: .
V: TRBV12-5
J: TRBJ1-1
CDR3: CASGLGAGGNTEAFF
DNA: TGTGCTAGTGGTTTGGGCGCGGGAGGGAACACTGAAGCTTTCTTT

D: TRBD2
size: .
V: TRBV5-1
J: TRBJ2-5
CDR3: CASSLGGTSWEETQYF
DNA: TGCGCCAGCAGCTTGGGAGGGACTAGCTGGGAAGAGACCCAGTACTTC

D: TRBD1
size: once
V: TRBV28
J: TRBJ2-1
CDR3: CASSFSDRDNEQFF
DNA: TGTGCCAGCAGTTTCTCGGACAGGGACAATGAGCAGTTCTTC

D: .
size: .
V: TRBV7-3
J: TRBJ2-2
CDR3: CASSPAGNTGELFF
DNA: TGTGCCAGCTCTCCGGCGGGGAACACCGGGGAGCTGTTTTTT

D: .
size: .
V: TRBV19
J: TRBJ2-1
CDR3: CASTPRVRGNEQFF
DNA: TGTGCCAGTACCCCCCGAGTCCGCGGCAATGAGCAGTTCTTC

D: TRBD1
size: .
V: TRBV5-4
J: TRBJ2-3
CDR3: CASSGAGTGAPHTQYF
DNA: TGTGCCAGCAGCGGGGCCGGGACAGGGGCTCCGCATACGCAGTATTTT

D: TRBD2
size: .
V: TRBV13
J: TRBJ2-1
CDR3: CASSAPGLAGDEQFF
DNA: TGTGCCAGCAGCGCACCGGGACTAGCGGGAGATGAGCAGTTCTTC

D: .
size: .
V: TRBV15
J: TRBJ2-7
CDR3: CATSREKGLGEQYF
DNA: TGTGCCACCAGCAGAGAAAAGGGACTCGGCGAGCAGTACTTC

D: .
size: .
V: TRBV18
J: TRBJ2-3
CDR3: CASSPPRVAPTDTQYF
DNA: TGTGCCAGCTCACCACCCCGCGTTGCTCCCACAGATACGCAGTATTTT

D: .
size: .
V: TRBV6-5
J: TRBJ2-7
CDR3: CASSYSNPGSSYEQYF
DNA: TGTGCCAGCAGTTACTCTAATCCCGGGAGCTCCTACGAGCAGTACTTC

D: .
size: .
V: TRBV27
J: TRBJ2-2
CDR3: CASSRGTSNTGELFF
DNA: TGTGCCAGCAGTAGAGGGACGTCGAACACCGGGGAGCTGTTTTTT

D: .
size: .
V: TRBV29-1
J: TRBJ2-2
CDR3: CSVEVDNLSTGELFF
DNA: TGCAGCGTTGAAGTGGACAACCTCAGCACCGGGGAGCTGTTTTTT

D: .
size: .
V: TRBV27
J: TRBJ2-6
CDR3: CASSSLGFGANVLTF
DNA: TGTGCCAGCAGTTCACTCGGGTTCGGGGCCAACGTCCTGACTTTC

D: .
size: .
V: TRBV29-1
J: TRBJ2-7
CDR3: CSVRASSVEQYF
DNA: TGCAGCGTGAGGGCTTCGTCGGTCGAGCAGTACTTC

D: .
size: .
V: TRBV15
J: TRBJ1-4
CDR3: CATSPRGSASNEKLFF
DNA: TGTGCCACCAGCCCTCGGGGGTCAGCGAGTAATGAAAAACTGTTTTTT

D: .
size: once
V: TRBV18
J: TRBJ1-4
CDR3: CASSPRTLGGEKLFF
DNA: TGTGCCAGCTCACCACGGACACTGGGCGGGGAAAAACTGTTTTTT

D: TRBD1
size: .
V: TRBV9
J: TRBJ2-3
CDR3: CASSVGRGPGTDTQYF
DNA: TGTGCCAGCAGCGTAGGCAGGGGGCCAGGCACAGATACGCAGTATTTT

D: TRBD2
size: .
V: TRBV11-2
J: TRBJ2-1
CDR3: CASSFFLAGGATYNEQFF
DNA: TGTGCCAGCAGCTTTTTCCTAGCGGGAGGAGCAACTTACAATGAGCAGTTCTTC

D: TRBD2
size: .
V: TRBV28
J: TRBJ2-3
CDR3: CASSLPTSGRGTDTQYF
DNA: TGTGCCAGCAGTTTACCCACTAGCGGACGTGGCACAGATACGCAGTATTTT

D: TRBD1
size: .
V: TRBV29-1
J: TRBJ2-2
CDR3: CSVGPGQGTGELFF
DNA: TGCAGCGTTGGCCCGGGACAGGGGACCGGGGAGCTGTTTTTT

D: .
size: .
V: TRBV6-6
J: TRBJ2-1
CDR3: CASSSPGNEQFF
DNA: TGTGCCAGCAGTTCCCCGGGCAATGAGCAGTTCTTC

D: TRBD1
size: .
V: TRBV10-2
J: TRBJ1-1
CDR3: CASSEIRDRLRNTEAFF
DNA: TGCGCCAGCAGTGAGATAAGGGACAGACTTAGGAACACTGAAGCTTTCTTT

D: TRBD2
size: .
V: TRBV5-4
J: TRBJ2-2
CDR3: CASSLSSGNTGELFF
DNA: TGTGCCAGCAGCTTGTCTAGCGGGAACACCGGGGAGCTGTTTTTT

D: .
size: once
V: TRBV4-1
J: TRBJ2-3
CDR3: CASSFPSTDTQYF
DNA: TGCGCCAGCAGCTTCCCTAGCACAGATACGCAGTATTTT

D: TRBD2
size: .
V: TRBV29-1
J: TRBJ2-7
CDR3: CSVEGTSYEQYF
DNA: TGCAGCGTTGAAGGGACTAGCTACGAGCAGTACTTC

D: TRBD2
size: .
V: TRBV5-4
J: TRBJ2-2
CDR3: CASRPGLAGDTGELFF
DNA: TGTGCCAGCAGACCCGGACTAGCGGGAGACACCGGGGAGCTGTTTTTT

D: TRBD2
size: once
V: TRBV15
J: TRBJ2-1
CDR3: CATSRGTSGFNEQFF
DNA: TGTGCCACCAGCAGGGGGACTAGCGGGTTCAATGAGCAGTTCTTC

D: .
size: .
V: TRBV28
J: TRBJ1-5
CDR3: CASTGQNQPQHF
DNA: TGTGCCAGCACAGGACAGAATCAGCCCCAGCATTTT

D: .
size: .
V: TRBV6-5
J: TRBJ2-2
CDR3: CASSFTTVANTGELFF
DNA: TGTGCCAGCAGTTTTACGACGGTCGCGAACACCGGGGAGCTGTTTTTT

D: TRBD1
size: .
V: TRBV7-9
J: TRBJ2-1
CDR3: CASSVTTGTGGRNEQFF
DNA: TGTGCCAGCAGCGTTACCACCGGGACAGGGGGACGAAATGAGCAGTTCTTC

D: .
size: once
V: TRBV9
J: TRBJ2-1
CDR3: CASSPQAANNEQFF
DNA: TGTGCCAGCAGCCCACAAGCCGCCAACAATGAGCAGTTCTTC